The next 20 T cell receptor beta chains were all read from a single sample in a study of blood T cells in healthy people across ages. It was with a sample-barcoded 5' primer and a J-beta primer mix that a second PCR of roughly 7 to 12 cycles was run. MiXCR, applied by TCRdb to the 5' RACE reads, yields one record per CDR3 protein. The sample has around 650,000 distinct CDR3 sequences, 40% to 50% seen once. Sequenced input: blood. All receptors derive from a man older than 75 in good health.

This clonotype occurred a few times. The J gene is TRBJ2-1, the V gene TRBV7-2, with a tentative D call TRBD1 (6 bases). V dropped 7 bases and J dropped 0 bases, with 10 bases sitting between them. The CDR3 spans 14 residues. Germline-derived CDR1 and CDR2 are SGHTA and FQGNSA. CDR3 region: CASKGEVSYNEQFF. Written as DNA, the CDR3 is TGTGCCAGCAAGGGGGAAGTCTCCTACAATGAGCAGTTCTTC.

This sequence joins TRBV28 and TRBJ2-7; 9 positions agree with TRBD2. The CDR3 runs to 14 residues. The germline gives CDR1 MDHEN, CDR2 SYDVKM. Unmatched junction bases numbered 3, after V lost 6 bases and J lost 0 bases. CDR3 DNA sequence: TGTGCCAGCAGGGGACTAGCTAGCTCCTACGAGCAGTACTTC. As protein: CASRGLASSYEQYF.

V is TRBV6-6 and J is TRBJ2-5; D remains ambiguous. Germline CDR1 MNHNY, CDR2 SVGAGI (reference sequence). Trimming took off 6 bases at V and 11 bases at J, with 19 bases between the two ends. The CDR3 length is 13 residues. CDR3 loop: CASSSRADNEQYF. In DNA form, the CDR3 reads TGTGCCAGCAGCTCCAGAGCCGACAATGAGCAGTACTTC.

The gene calls are TRBV7-9 and TRBJ2-4; 9 bases are a match to TRBD1. Trimming cost V 3 bases and J 8 bases; bases outside gene matches: 5. There are 14 residues in the CDR3. Germline CDR1 is SEHNR and CDR2 is FQNEAQ (reference sequence). The DNA for the CDR3 is TGTGCCAGCAGCTTTACAGGGGGCGCAGACATTCAGTACTTC. This translates into CASSFTGGADIQYF.

The J gene is TRBJ2-1, the V gene TRBV7-2; D gene uncertain. The CDR3 extends over 13 amino acids. Trimming shortened V by 3 bases and J by 7 bases, and 10 bases separated the two germline ends. Germline V gives CDR1 SGHTA, CDR2 FQGNSA. The CDR3 region is CASSLFSSNEQFF. The CDR3 nucleotides read TGTGCCAGCAGCTTGTTTTCGTCTAATGAGCAGTTCTTC.

The V and J genes are TRBV5-1 and TRBJ1-1; 8 positions agree with TRBD1. CDR3 length: 15 residues. Germline CDR1 and CDR2: SGHRS and YFSETQ. V shed 6 bases and J 1 base; nucleotides not matched to a gene: 8. The chain's CDR3 is CASKYRGDRNTEAFF. CDR3 nucleotide sequence: TGCGCCAGCAAGTACAGGGGGGATCGGAACACTGAAGCTTTCTTT. Drawing the rest from reference TRBV5-1 and TRBJ1-1, the complete variable domain is KAGVTQTPRYLIKTRGQQVTLSCSPISGHRSVSWYQQTPGQGLQFLFEYFSETQRNKGNFPGRFSGRQFSNSRSEMNVSTLELGDSALYLCASKYRGDRNTEAFFGQGTRLTVV.

CDR3 nucleotide sequence: TGTGCCAGCGGGATGATACTCTCTGGGGCCAACGTCCTGACTTTC. It yields the protein CASGMILSGANVLTF. The chain couples TRBV2 to TRBJ2-6; D remains ambiguous. CDR3 size: 15 residues. V lost 8 bases, J lost 0 bases, and 11 bases lay in between. Germline CDR1 is SNHLY and CDR2 is FYNNEI.

This clonotype was detected many times. The gene calls are TRBV7-2 and TRBJ2-7; tentatively, D is TRBD1 (5 bases). V lost 8 bases and J 2 bases, leaving 16 bases between the germline ends. The germline gives CDR1 SGHTA, CDR2 FQGNSA. The CDR3 contains 14 residues. The CDR3, as DNA: TGTGCCAGCGGCAGAGACAGCGAGACCTACGAGCAGTACTTC. Its translation is CASGRDSETYEQYF.

The sample holds a few counts of this clonotype. In DNA, the CDR3 is TGCAGCGTACGCCTAGCGGGAGGGAACACCGGGGAGCTGTTTTTT. It codes for CSVRLAGGNTGELFF. The chain recombines TRBV29-1 with TRBJ2-2, with TRBD2 matching 11 bases. V was clipped by 6 bases and J by 1 base; unmatched bases: 4. The CDR3 extends over 15 amino acids. Per the germline V gene, CDR1 is SQVTM and CDR2 is ANQGSEA.

This clonotype was recorded many times. The chain joins TRBV7-9 to TRBJ2-5; possibly TRBD1 for D (6 bases). The V end was cut by 1 base, the J end by 5 bases, with 8 bases between. Germline V lookup: CDR1 SEHNR, CDR2 FQNEAQ (reference sequence). The CDR3 length is 13 residues. CDR3 in amino acids: CASSLDTGETQYF. CDR3 DNA sequence: TGTGCCAGCAGCTTAGACACAGGGGAGACCCAGTACTTC.

The chain uses TRBV5-4 and TRBJ2-4; 8 nucleotides agree with TRBD1. The J call may not be correct, given that the DNA end is closer to TRBJ2-7. There are 13 residues in the CDR3. Germline V gives CDR1 SGHNT, CDR2 YYREEE (reference sequence). This CDR3 reads CASRPGTGYEQYF. CDR3 DNA: TGTGCCAGCAGGCCCGGGACAGGCTACGAGCAGTACTTC.

V gene TRBV7-2 combines with J gene TRBJ2-1; the D is unclear. Germline V gene sequence: CDR1 SGHTA, CDR2 FQGNSA. The CDR3 is 13 residues long. V gave up 0 bases and J gave up 7 bases, with 7 bases separating them. The CDR3 is CASSLAYGNEQFF. In DNA, the CDR3 is TGTGCCAGCAGCTTAGCGTACGGGAATGAGCAGTTCTTC.

The CDR3 bases are TGTGCCAGCAGTATGGACAGGGGCGTTAGCTCCTACAATGAGCAGTTCTTC. It yields the protein CASSMDRGVSSYNEQFF. The chain has TRBV6-2 or TRBV6-3 and TRBJ2-1, with 9 bases matching TRBD1. The V segment lost 5 bases and the J segment 0 bases; nucleotides outside the gene matches: 8. CDR1 is MNHEY and CDR2 is SVGEGT in the germline V gene. The CDR3 totals 17 residues.

The J gene is TRBJ2-1, the V gene TRBV12-3 or TRBV12-4, with 12 positions matching TRBD2. Losses at the gene ends were 5 bases for V and 6 bases for J; bases not matched to a gene: 5. This CDR3 contains 15 residues. CDR3 in amino acids: CASSTGLAGRNEQFF. The CDR3 nucleotides are TGTGCCAGCAGTACCGGACTAGCGGGGCGCAATGAGCAGTTCTTC.

This chain uses TRBV5-1 with TRBJ2-7, with 7 bases matching TRBD2. The CDR3 has 17 residues. V dropped 4 bases and J dropped 7; count of bases not matched to a gene: 20. The germline CDR1 and CDR2 sequences are SGHRS and YFSETQ. This CDR3 reads CASSLRGERDIGGEQYF. As DNA, the CDR3 is TGCGCCAGCAGCCTCCGAGGCGAGCGGGATATCGGGGGTGAGCAGTACTTC.

The chain uses TRBV25-1 and TRBJ1-2, with D unclear. This CDR3 has 15 residues. V lost 3 bases and J lost 4, with 15 bases in between. Germline V gives CDR1 MGHDK, CDR2 SYGVNS. Written as DNA, the CDR3 is TGTGCCAGCAGTGATCCGGCAGGAAGCAGCTATGGCTACACCTTC. Amino acids: CASSDPAGSSYGYTF.

This clonotype came up a few times. This chain uses TRBV21-1 with TRBJ2-1; the tabulated D call, TRBD2, remains unverified against the DNA. TRBV21-1 is a recognized pseudogene. This CDR3 region has 17 residues. The CDR3: CASSKNLPSGLGNEQFF. The CDR3, as DNA: TGTGCCAGCAGCAAAAACCTGCCTAGCGGGTTGGGGAATGAGCAGTTCTTC.

The chain has TRBV7-9 and TRBJ2-7, with a tentative D call TRBD2 (5 bases). V lost 11 bases to trimming and J lost 3 bases, with 14 bases between them. The germline V gene has CDR1 SEHNR and CDR2 FQNEAQ (reference sequence). The CDR3 is made up of 12 amino acids. Here the CDR3 DNA reads TGTGCCGCCGGACTGACAATCTACGAGCAGTACTTC. Its protein product is CAAGLTIYEQYF.

This clonotype was detected only a few times. This chain connects TRBV6-1 to TRBJ2-1, with D perhaps TRBD1 (5 bases). V shed 2 bases and J shed 15 bases, with 11 bases lying between them. There are 11 residues in the CDR3. Germline V lookup: CDR1 MNHNS, CDR2 SASEGT. The CDR3 sequence: CASSEYQGRFF. The CDR3 nucleotides are TGTGCCAGCAGTGAATACCAGGGCAGGTTCTTC.

The chain joins TRBV4-3 to TRBJ2-7; D ambiguous. Germline values: CDR1 LGHNA, CDR2 YSLEER. V lost 3 bases and J lost 4, with 13 bases in between. The CDR3 consists of 14 residues. The CDR3 DNA reads as TGCGCCAGCAGCCAGTCGGCAGGTCGATACGAGCAGTACTTC. It translates to CASSQSAGRYEQYF.